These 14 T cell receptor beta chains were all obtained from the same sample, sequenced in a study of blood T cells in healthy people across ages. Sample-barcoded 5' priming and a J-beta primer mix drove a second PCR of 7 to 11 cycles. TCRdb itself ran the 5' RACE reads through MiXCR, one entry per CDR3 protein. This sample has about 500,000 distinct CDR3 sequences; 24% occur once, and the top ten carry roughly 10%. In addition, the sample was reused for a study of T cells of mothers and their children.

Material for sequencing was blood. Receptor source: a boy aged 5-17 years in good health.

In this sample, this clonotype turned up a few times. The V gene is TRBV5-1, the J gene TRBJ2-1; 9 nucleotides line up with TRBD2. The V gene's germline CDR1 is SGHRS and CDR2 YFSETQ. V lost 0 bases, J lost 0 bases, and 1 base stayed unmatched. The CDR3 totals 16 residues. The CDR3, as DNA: TGCGCCAGCAGCTTGGTGCGGGGGGGCTCCTACAATGAGCAGTTCTTC. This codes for CASSLVRGGSYNEQFF.

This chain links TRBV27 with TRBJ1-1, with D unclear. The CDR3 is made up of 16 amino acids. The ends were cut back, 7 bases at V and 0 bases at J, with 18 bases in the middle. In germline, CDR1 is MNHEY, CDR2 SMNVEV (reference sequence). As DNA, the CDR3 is TGTGCCAGCATCGATTTCTGGATGGGGATGAACACTGAAGCTTTCTTT. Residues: CASIDFWMGMNTEAFF.

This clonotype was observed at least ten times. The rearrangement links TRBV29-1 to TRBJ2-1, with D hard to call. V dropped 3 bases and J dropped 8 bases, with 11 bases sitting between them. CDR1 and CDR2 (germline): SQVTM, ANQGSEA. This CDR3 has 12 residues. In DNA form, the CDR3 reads TGCAGCGTTGACTCTAGAAGAGATGAGCAGTTCTTC. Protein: CSVDSRRDEQFF.

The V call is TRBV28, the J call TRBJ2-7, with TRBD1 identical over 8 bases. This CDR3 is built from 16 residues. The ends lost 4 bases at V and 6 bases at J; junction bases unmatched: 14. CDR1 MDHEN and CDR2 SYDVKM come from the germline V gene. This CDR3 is CASSSPGQDIGSEQYF. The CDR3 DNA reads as TGTGCCAGCAGTTCTCCGGGACAGGATATTGGGAGCGAGCAGTACTTC.

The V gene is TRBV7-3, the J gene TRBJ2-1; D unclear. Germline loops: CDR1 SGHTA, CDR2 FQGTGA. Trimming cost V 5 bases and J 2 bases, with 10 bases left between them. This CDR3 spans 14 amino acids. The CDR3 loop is CASSPGTPYNEQFF. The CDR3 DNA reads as TGTGCCAGCAGCCCAGGAACCCCCTACAATGAGCAGTTCTTC.

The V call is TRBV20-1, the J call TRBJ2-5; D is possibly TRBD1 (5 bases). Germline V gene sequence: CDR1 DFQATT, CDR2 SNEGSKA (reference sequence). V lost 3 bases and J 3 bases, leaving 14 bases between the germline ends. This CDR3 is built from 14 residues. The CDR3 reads CSARNSQGKETQYF. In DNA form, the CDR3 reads TGCAGTGCTAGGAATTCCCAGGGAAAAGAGACCCAGTACTTC.

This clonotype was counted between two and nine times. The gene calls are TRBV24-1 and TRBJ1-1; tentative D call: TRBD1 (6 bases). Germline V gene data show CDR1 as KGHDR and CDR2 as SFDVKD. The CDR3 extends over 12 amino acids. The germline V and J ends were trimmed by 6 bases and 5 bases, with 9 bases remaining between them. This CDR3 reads CATSQGGTEAFF. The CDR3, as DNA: TGTGCCACCAGTCAAGGGGGAACTGAAGCTTTCTTT.

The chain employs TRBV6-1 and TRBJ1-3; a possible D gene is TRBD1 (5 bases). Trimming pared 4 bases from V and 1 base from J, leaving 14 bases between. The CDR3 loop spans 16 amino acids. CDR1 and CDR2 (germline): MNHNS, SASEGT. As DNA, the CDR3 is TGTGCCAGCAGTGCCGGGGGTACTGTTTCTGGAAACACCATATATTTT. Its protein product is CASSAGGTVSGNTIYF.

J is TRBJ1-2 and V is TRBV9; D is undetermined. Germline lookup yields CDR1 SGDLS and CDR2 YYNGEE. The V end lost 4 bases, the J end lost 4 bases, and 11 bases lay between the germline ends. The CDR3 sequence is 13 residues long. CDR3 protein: CASSYNKGYGYTF. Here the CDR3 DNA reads TGTGCCAGCAGCTATAACAAGGGCTATGGCTACACCTTC.

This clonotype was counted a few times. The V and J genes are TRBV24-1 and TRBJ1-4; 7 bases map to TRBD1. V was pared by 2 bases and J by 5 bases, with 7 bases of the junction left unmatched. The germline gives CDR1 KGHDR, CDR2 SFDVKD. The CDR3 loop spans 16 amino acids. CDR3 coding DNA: TGTGCCACCAGTGATTCAACAGGGGCCGCGAATGAAAAACTGTTTTTT. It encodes CATSDSTGAANEKLFF.

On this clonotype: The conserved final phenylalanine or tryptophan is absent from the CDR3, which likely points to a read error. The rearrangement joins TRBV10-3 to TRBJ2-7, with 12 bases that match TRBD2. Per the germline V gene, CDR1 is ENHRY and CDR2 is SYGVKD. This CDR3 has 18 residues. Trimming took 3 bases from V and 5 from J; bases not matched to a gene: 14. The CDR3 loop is CAISDETSGRRNRNEQYL. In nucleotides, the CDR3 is TGTGCCATCAGTGACGAGACTAGCGGGAGACGTAATCGGAACGAGCAGTACCTC.

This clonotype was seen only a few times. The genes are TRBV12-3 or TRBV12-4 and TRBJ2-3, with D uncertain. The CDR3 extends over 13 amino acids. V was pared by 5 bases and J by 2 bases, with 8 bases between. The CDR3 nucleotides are TGTGCCAGCAGTCTAAAGTACACAGATACGCAGTATTTT. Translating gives CASSLKYTDTQYF.

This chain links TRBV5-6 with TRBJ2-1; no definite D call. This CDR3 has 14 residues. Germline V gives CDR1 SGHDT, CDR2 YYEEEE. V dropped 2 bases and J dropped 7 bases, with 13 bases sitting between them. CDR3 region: CASSFGSRPNEQFF. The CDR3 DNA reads TGTGCCAGCAGCTTCGGCTCCCGACCGAATGAGCAGTTCTTC.

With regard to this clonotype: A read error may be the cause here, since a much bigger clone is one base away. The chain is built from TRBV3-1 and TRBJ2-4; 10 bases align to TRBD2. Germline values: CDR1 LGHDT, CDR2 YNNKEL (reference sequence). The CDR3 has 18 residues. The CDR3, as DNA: TGTGTCAGCAGCCCCCGTCTCCCTAGCGGGAGTTTTAAAAACATTCAGTACTTC. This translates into CVSSPRLPSGSFKNIQYF.